The 23 T cell receptor beta chains below were found in one sample sequenced in a study of blood T cell repertoires in COVID-19. The protocol was immunoSEQ multiplex PCR, while the TCRdb copy is restricted to in-frame clones and leaves out a portion. The sample contains roughly 62,000 clones, roughly 87% of which appear only once. The sequenced material came from peripheral blood. The receptors were sampled from a human donor with acute or convalescent COVID-19. The donor label of this sample is uncertain.

This clone was recorded a few times. This chain links TRBV5-4 with TRBJ2-2; 10 bases line up with TRBD2. There are 14 residues in the CDR3. Per the germline V gene, CDR1 is SGHNT and CDR2 is YYREEE (reference sequence). After removal of 7 bases from V and 4 bases from J, the junction contained 4 bases not matched to a gene. The CDR3 DNA is TGTGCCAGCGGAGCGGGGGGGCCCACCGGGGAGCTGTTTTTT. Its translation: CASGAGGPTGELFF. The full variable domain, in which reference TRBV5-4 and TRBJ2-2 provide the parts outside the CDR3, is ETGVTQSPTHLIKTRGQQVTLRCSSQSGHNTVSWYQQALGQGPQFIFQYYREEENGRGNFPPRFSGLQFPNYSSELNVNALELDDSALYLCASGAGGPTGELFFGEGSRLTVL.

This clone was seen only once. The chain recombines TRBV7-3 with TRBJ2-7; TRBD2 matches at 9 bases. This CDR3 has 14 amino acids. The V segment lost 5 bases and the J segment 1 base; nucleotides outside the gene matches: 3. The germline V gene encodes CDR1 SGHTA and CDR2 FQGTGA. The CDR3 is CASSPSGKSYEQYF. Here the CDR3 DNA reads TGTGCCAGCAGCCCTAGCGGGAAGTCCTACGAGCAGTACTTC.

The V call is TRBV28, the J call TRBJ2-2, with a weak D call TRBD1 (5 bases). The germline V gene has CDR1 MDHEN and CDR2 SYDVKM. The CDR3 length is 15 residues. V was pared by 5 bases and J by 3 bases, with 13 bases between. CDR3 coding DNA: TGTGCCAGCAGTCTCCAGGGTCAGGACACCGGGGAGCTGTTTTTT. It translates to CASSLQGQDTGELFF.

This clone was observed once. The rearrangement joins TRBV10-1 to TRBJ2-3; D may be TRBD2 (6 bases). Germline CDR1 and CDR2: WNHNN and SYGVQD (reference sequence). Trimming took off 0 bases at V and 1 base at J, with 11 bases between the two ends. The CDR3 runs 16 residues. The CDR3 DNA sequence: TGCGCCAGCAGTGAGTCTGCACCGGGGGGCACAGATACGCAGTATTTT. This gives the protein CASSESAPGGTDTQYF.

The chain combines TRBV18 with TRBJ1-5; D perhaps matches TRBD1 (5 bases). CDR3 length equals 16 residues. Germline V lookup: CDR1 KGHSH, CDR2 LQKENI. The germline V and J ends were trimmed by 5 bases and 0 bases, with 14 bases remaining between them. CDR3 loop: CASSTSTVNSNQPQHF. The CDR3 DNA reads as TGTGCCAGCTCAACCTCGACAGTCAATAGCAATCAGCCCCAGCATTTT.

This rearrangement joins TRBV19 to TRBJ1-1; TRBD1 might be the D (5 bases). Trimming pared 8 bases from V and 10 bases from J, leaving 14 bases between. Germline V gives CDR1 LNHDA, CDR2 SQIVND (reference sequence). CDR3 size: 11 residues. CDR3 DNA sequence: TGTGCCAGTCGGGTAGGGGCAGGAGCTTTCTTT. Translated, it gives CASRVGAGAFF.

The chain carries TRBV18 and TRBJ1-2; possibly TRBD1 for D (5 bases). From germline, CDR1 is KGHSH and CDR2 LQKENI. The CDR3 runs 15 residues. V lost 3 bases, J lost 4 bases, and 15 bases lay in between. CDR3 residues: CASSPGPDPIYGYTF. The CDR3 DNA reads as TGTGCCAGCTCACCGGGGCCCGATCCGATCTATGGCTACACCTTC.

J is TRBJ1-1 and V is TRBV3-1 (or the pseudogene TRBV3-2); TRBD1 agrees at 8 bases. Germline-derived CDR1 and CDR2 are LGHDT and YNNKEL (reference sequence). With 4 bases clipped from V and 3 bases from J, the junction kept 7 bases outside the gene matches. The CDR3 loop spans 15 amino acids. Written as DNA, the CDR3 is TGTGCCAGCAGCCCACGGCCAGGGGGCGACACTGAAGCTTTCTTT. It encodes CASSPRPGGDTEAFF.

This clone was counted a single time. The V and J genes are TRBV5-1 and TRBJ2-5; 7 bases map to TRBD2. Trimming removed 3 bases from V and 7 bases from J; junction bases left unmatched: 9. From germline, CDR1 is SGHRS and CDR2 YFSETQ. This CDR3 has 14 amino acids. CDR3 nucleotides: TGCGCCAGCAGCTCCTCCGGGGGGAAGGGGACCCAGTACTTC. Amino acid sequence: CASSSSGGKGTQYF.

This clone was recorded only once. J is TRBJ2-1 and V is TRBV5-3; TRBD2 agrees at 9 bases. TRBV5-3 is an open reading frame, and its role is uncertain. The CDR3 runs to 21 residues. V shed 1 base and J 2 bases; nucleotides not matched to a gene: 19. Written as DNA, the CDR3 is TGTGCCAGAAGCTTGCTTTCGACTAGCGGTCTCCTAATAATTCCCTACAATGAGCAGTTCTTC. Translation gives CARSLLSTSGLLIIPYNEQFF.

This chain uses TRBV6-6 with TRBJ2-3; D is ambiguous. CDR3 length: 12 residues. Trimming removed 8 bases at V and 4 bases at J, with 10 bases between. Germline V gene sequence: CDR1 MNHNY, CDR2 SVGAGI (reference sequence). The CDR3 coding sequence is TGTGCCAGCGGTCGTGAGGCAGATACGCAGTATTTT. Its translation is CASGREADTQYF.

The V gene is TRBV9, the J gene TRBJ2-5; D call uncertain. Trimming pared 0 bases from V and 5 bases from J, leaving 14 bases between. CDR1 is SGDLS and CDR2 is YYNGEE in the germline V gene. The CDR3 is made up of 15 amino acids. CDR3 coding DNA: TGTGCCAGCAGCGTAGTGGGCCGAGTCGGCGAGACCCAGTACTTC. It codes for CASSVVGRVGETQYF.

The CDR3 nucleotides are TGTGCCAGTAGTAGGGGACTAGCGGGAGCCGCGGGCGAGCAGTACTTC. Encoded protein: CASSRGLAGAAGEQYF. This chain connects TRBV19 to TRBJ2-7, with TRBD2 matching 14 bases. Germline CDR1 is LNHDA and CDR2 is SQIVND (reference sequence). The V segment lost 4 bases and the J segment 6 bases; nucleotides outside the gene matches: 8. The CDR3 spans 16 residues.

This sequence joins TRBV4-2 and TRBJ2-3; 8 bases agree with TRBD2. The CDR3 covers 16 residues. The germline V gene encodes CDR1 LGHNA and CDR2 YNFKEQ. After removal of 1 base from V and 5 bases from J, the junction contained 8 bases not matched to a gene. The CDR3 region is CASSQAQREFQDTQYF. The CDR3 region has the DNA TGTGCCAGCAGCCAAGCGCAGCGGGAGTTCCAAGATACGCAGTATTTT.

The chain recombines TRBV5-1 with TRBJ1-1, with a weak D call TRBD1 (5 bases). Trimming left V 2 bases short and J 2 bases short, with 10 bases between. From germline, CDR1 is SGHRS and CDR2 YFSETQ. There are 14 residues in the CDR3. In DNA form, the CDR3 reads TGCGCCAGCAGCTTTAGACAGCTAAACACTGAAGCTTTCTTT. This codes for CASSFRQLNTEAFF. Filled out from reference TRBV5-1 and TRBJ1-1, the complete variable domain reads KAGVTQTPRYLIKTRGQQVTLSCSPISGHRSVSWYQQTPGQGLQFLFEYFSETQRNKGNFPGRFSGRQFSNSRSEMNVSTLELGDSALYLCASSFRQLNTEAFFGQGTRLTVV.

In its sample, this clone was seen once. The V and J genes are TRBV11-2 and TRBJ2-5; 7 positions agree with TRBD2. V shed 1 base, J shed 5 bases, and the junction held 4 bases outside the gene matches. The CDR3 runs to 14 residues. Germline V gene sequence: CDR1 SGHAT, CDR2 FQNNGV. The CDR3 region is CASSLGRGSETQYF. The CDR3, as DNA: TGTGCCAGCAGCTTAGGGCGGGGGAGTGAGACCCAGTACTTC. Supplemented by reference TRBV11-2 and TRBJ2-5, the full variable domain reads EAGVAQSPRYKIIEKRQSVAFWCNPISGHATLYWYQQILGQGPKLLIQFQNNGVVDDSQLPKDRFSAERLKGVDSTLKIQPAKLEDSAVYLCASSLGRGSETQYFGPGTRLLVL.

The V call is TRBV28, the J call TRBJ2-7; 12 bases align to TRBD2. The germline V gene encodes CDR1 MDHEN and CDR2 SYDVKM. The length of the CDR3 is 15 residues. V gave up 5 bases and J gave up 6 bases; unmatched junction bases: 8. CDR3 residues: CASSPPSGRAREQYF. CDR3 in DNA: TGTGCCAGCAGTCCTCCTAGCGGGAGGGCTCGCGAGCAGTACTTC.

A few counts support this clone. This chain links TRBV12-3 or TRBV12-4 with TRBJ2-7; possible D gene TRBD2, 6 bases. The CDR3 has 12 amino acids. Trimming took off 4 bases at V and 9 bases at J, with 13 bases between the two ends. The CDR3 DNA reads TGTGCCAGCAGTTCTACAGCGGGCGGGCAGTACTTC. This translates into CASSSTAGGQYF.

This clone was counted once. The chain couples TRBV14 to TRBJ2-4; TRBD1 aligns across 8 bases. Germline-derived CDR1 and CDR2 are SGHDN and FVKESK. The CDR3 runs to 13 residues. With V trimmed by 6 bases and J by 6 bases, 4 bases remained unmatched. Here the CDR3 DNA reads TGTGCCAGCAGTCGGGACAGGATAAACATTCAGTACTTC. This sequence encodes CASSRDRINIQYF.

This chain links TRBV6-4 with TRBJ1-5, with TRBD1 identical over 8 bases. The CDR3 runs 15 residues. Germline V CDR1 and CDR2: MRHNA, SNTAGT. Trimming cost V 7 bases and J 6 bases; bases outside gene matches: 11. The CDR3 region is CASTKLGQGSQPQHF. Written as DNA, the CDR3 is TGTGCCAGCACCAAATTAGGACAGGGAAGTCAGCCCCAGCATTTT.

CDR3 nucleotides: TGCGCCAGCAGCTTCGCAGGGCGAGAAAACTATGGCTACACCTTC. Protein product: CASSFAGRENYGYTF. The rearrangement uses TRBV5-1 and TRBJ1-2; possible D gene TRBD1, 5 bases. Germline V gene data show CDR1 as SGHRS and CDR2 as YFSETQ. The V end lost 2 bases, the J end lost 2 bases, and 13 bases lay between the germline ends. This CDR3 is built from 15 residues.

The chain uses TRBV7-2 and TRBJ1-4, with 7 bases that match TRBD1. Germline assignment: CDR1 SGHTA and CDR2 FQGNSA. The CDR3 is made up of 15 amino acids. Trimming removed 5 bases from V and 8 bases from J; junction bases left unmatched: 11. The CDR3 reads CASSATGAPYEKLFF. CDR3 DNA sequence: TGTGCCAGCAGCGCCACAGGGGCGCCCTACGAAAAACTGTTTTTT.

This clone was seen more than once but under ten times. V gene TRBV14 combines with J gene TRBJ2-7, with D possibly matching TRBD1 (6 bases). The germline V gene encodes CDR1 SGHDN and CDR2 FVKESK. CDR3 length: 12 amino acids. V was trimmed by 3 bases and J by 6 bases, leaving 9 bases between them. The CDR3 DNA reads TGTGCCAGCAGCCATCAGGGGCCCGAGCAGTACTTC. Its protein is CASSHQGPEQYF. The whole variable domain, remainder taken from reference TRBV14 and TRBJ2-7, is EAGVTQFPSHSVIEKGQTVTLRCDPISGHDNLYWYRRVMGKEIKFLLHFVKESKQDESGMPNNRFLAERTGGTYSTLKVQPAELEDSGVYFCASSHQGPEQYFGPGTRLTVT.